Detailed here is one TCR beta chain. This specimen belongs to a study of blood T cell repertoires in COVID-19. Clones were read by immunoSEQ multiplex PCR, and TCRdb kept only the in-frame ones, dropping some. The data contain 70,000 to 75,000 clones, 90% of them singletons. With V trimmed by 0 bases and J by 2 bases, 12 bases remained unmatched. The germline CDR1 and CDR2 sequences are WSHSY and SAAADI. CDR3 length: 20 residues. This sequence joins TRBV10-2 and TRBJ2-1; 11 nucleotides line up with TRBD2. The sample comprised peripheral blood. This receptor was identified in a human donor in a cohort sampled during active COVID-19. This chain's CDR3 is CASSESWGLAVSVTYNEQFF. In DNA form, the CDR3 reads TGCGCCAGCAGTGAGTCTTGGGGACTAGCGGTGAGTGTAACCTACAATGAGCAGTTCTTC.